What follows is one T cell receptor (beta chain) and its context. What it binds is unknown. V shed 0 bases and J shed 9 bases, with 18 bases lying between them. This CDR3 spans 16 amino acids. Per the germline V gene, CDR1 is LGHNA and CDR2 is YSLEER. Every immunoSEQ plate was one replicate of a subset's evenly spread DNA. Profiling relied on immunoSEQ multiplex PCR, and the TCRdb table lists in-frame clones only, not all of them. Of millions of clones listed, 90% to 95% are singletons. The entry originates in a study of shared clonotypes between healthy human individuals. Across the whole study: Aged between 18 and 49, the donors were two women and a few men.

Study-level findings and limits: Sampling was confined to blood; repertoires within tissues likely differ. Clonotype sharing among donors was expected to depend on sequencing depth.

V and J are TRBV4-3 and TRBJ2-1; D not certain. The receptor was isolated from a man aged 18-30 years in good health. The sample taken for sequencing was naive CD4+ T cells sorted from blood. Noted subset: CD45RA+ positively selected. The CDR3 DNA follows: TGCGCCAGCAGCCAAGATCCCCCAGGCAGGCCGGCTGAGCAGTTCTTC. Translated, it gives CASSQDPPGRPAEQFF.